The present T cell receptor (beta chain) was sequenced within a study of T cells after posttransplantation cyclophosphamide (dated by TCRdb to 2016 to 2017). With respect to the entire study: Using TRB sequencing, the study followed how the T cell repertoire reconstituted after myeloablative bone marrow transplantation in which posttransplantation cyclophosphamide served as GVHD prophylaxis. Samples from 30 to 45 PTCy-treated patients and 15 to 20 related bone marrow donors of those patients were subjected to antigen receptor sequencing. Blood from every one of the 30 to 35 PTCy patients who had 1-year posttransplant specimens underwent TRB sequencing. TRB sequencing was also done on up to roughly 3 additional blood samples from 2 to 5.2 years after transplant in 3 patients, and on pretransplant blood from 4 patients. Because TRA and TRB clonality correlated tightly in about 9 samples, the subsequent TCR analyses were limited to TRB only. Public TRB sequences were queried against a database of over 3,000 sequences associated with responses to pathogens, tumor antigens, self-antigens and alloantigens.

The germline V gene (reference sequence) provides CDR1 SEHNR and CDR2 FQNEAQ. Including cysteine and phenylalanine, the CDR3 has 15 amino acids. The read is trimmed to its CDR3 DNA, 45 bases read in frame from base 1. V sheds 5 bases and J sheds 3 bases, leaving 14 bases between their ends. This clone has a count of ten or more. No antigen is known for it. No much larger clone exists at a distance of one base, and base qualities are not known. TRB sequencing was run on genomic DNA with either the immunoSEQ assay at survey resolution or the hsTCRB kit. Per the authors' processing: The immunoSEQ software handled the initial read processing, while the LymphoSeq R package was used for the repertoire analyses. Clonality was computed as 1 minus normalized Shannon entropy, and a Gini coefficient was also calculated for each TRB dataset. To infer phenotypes in unsorted samples, TRB sequences from sorted subsets of the recipient or donor were mapped onto the unsorted samples of the same recipient. In TCRdb, the immuneACCESS table is reduced to in-frame sequences with V and J assigned. These tables do not hold every clone; where another copy was compared, an unresolved V gene accounts for under half, and the others remain unexplained. That table gives V, J and clone size, and the DNA gave D and trimming. The table notes around 35,000 clones here, none of them singletons. Together, the top ten hold 6.7% of the sample.

Peripheral blood samples were provided by related bone marrow donors on the day of marrow donation. Mononuclear cells from peripheral blood and bone marrow were separated by Ficoll-Hypaque density centrifugation and then cryopreserved. Summary of the overall study and its limitations: The TRB repertoires of T cells infiltrating skin or GI tract showed only limited overlap with the TRB repertoires of T cells in blood. Across the approximately 47 patients, TRB clonality was highly associated with recipient CMV seropositivity and CMV reactivation, and diversity with PTCy was similar to that in the CNI/methotrexate controls. At 1-2 months, donor-recipient similarity was low but rose over the first year, and the later blood repertoires were often dominated by donor CD8+ memory clones.

The chain was built from TRBV7-9 and TRBJ1-5; a tentative D match to TRBD1 spans 5 bases. This receptor was identified in a woman aged 45-60 years in good health and a related stem cell transplant donor. Input material: PBMCs. CDR3 reads: CASSDSRQSNQPQHF. DNA sequence: TGTGCCAGCAGCGACTCCCGACAGTCCAATCAGCCCCAGCATTTT.